Listed below are T cell receptor beta chains from one sample, sequenced in a study of T cells after yellow fever vaccination. Using its own MiXCR run on the 5' RACE reads, TCRdb lists one record per CDR3 protein. The table includes over 110,000 distinct CDR3 sequences, approximately 7.7% detected once. Sequencing used CD4+ T cells sorted from PBMCs, obtained 5 days after the yellow fever booster vaccination. Source of these receptors: a man aged 25-45 years who received the YFV17D yellow fever vaccine. CDR3s include the opening cysteine and the closing phenylalanine or tryptophan. D genes are given only for firm matches. The size entry is marked missing in some rows and otherwise reads once, few, many or a size class.

CDR3nt,CDR3aa,j_gene,d_gene,abundance,v_gene
TGTGCCAGCAGCCAAGGCCTCGGACAAACCAGGCCCTACAATGAGCAGTTCTTC,CASSQGLGQTRPYNEQFF,TRBJ2-1,-,many,TRBV14
TGTGCCATCAGTGGGGGGGGAGGAGGGAATAGCAATCAGCCCCAGCATTTT,CAISGGGGGNSNQPQHF,TRBJ1-5,-,many,TRBV10-3
TGCGCCAGCAGGGGACTAGCGGGAGTAGATACGCAGTATTTT,CASRGLAGVDTQYF,TRBJ2-3,TRBD2,many,TRBV5-1
TGCAGTGCTAGCACGGGAGGGCTCAATGAGCAGTTCTTC,CSASTGGLNEQFF,TRBJ2-1,TRBD2,many,TRBV20-1
TGCGCCAGCAGCTTGACAGGGCCTCCGTCCGGGGAGCTGTTTTTT,CASSLTGPPSGELFF,TRBJ2-2,-,many,TRBV5-1
TGCAGCCTGACAGGGGCGAGGTACGAGCAGTACTTC,CSLTGARYEQYF,TRBJ2-7,TRBD1,few,TRBV20-1
TGCAGCGGTCTCCCAGAGCAGTTCTTC,CSGLPEQFF,TRBJ2-1,-,many,TRBV29-1
TGCAGTGCTTCAAGGGGGGTTATCGGGGAGCTGTTTTTT,CSASRGVIGELFF,TRBJ2-2,-,many,TRBV20-1
TGTGCCAGCAGTGGGGGGACAGGCCGGAATCAGCCCCAGCATTTT,CASSGGTGRNQPQHF,TRBJ1-5,TRBD1,many,TRBV6-1
TGCGCCAGCAGCTTGGTGTTAGGCAGGCAGGAAGCTTTCTTT,CASSLVLGRQEAFF,TRBJ1-1,-,few,TRBV5-1
TGTGCCATCAGTGGGTCAGCGGGACAAAACGAGCAGTACTTC,CAISGSAGQNEQYF,TRBJ2-7,-,few,TRBV10-3
TGTGCCAGCAGCTTAAGGGTCACCGGGGAGCTGTTTTTT,CASSLRVTGELFF,TRBJ2-2,-,many,TRBV12-3/TRBV12-4
TGCGCCAGCAGCTTGGTGGCCGCGGCCCACACCGGGGAGCTGTTTTTT,CASSLVAAAHTGELFF,TRBJ2-2,-,many,TRBV5-1
TGCAGTGCTAGCCAGACAAACACTGAAGCTTTCTTT,CSASQTNTEAFF,TRBJ1-1,-,many,TRBV20-1
TGCGCCAGCAGCTTTGACAGTCGTAAAGAGACCCAGTACTTC,CASSFDSRKETQYF,TRBJ2-5,-,many,TRBV5-1
TGTGCCAGCAGTTATACAAGCGGGAGGTTAAATGAGCAGTTCTTC,CASSYTSGRLNEQFF,TRBJ2-1,TRBD2,-,TRBV6-5